This T cell receptor beta chain was captured by sequencing in a study of regulatory T cells in long-lasting Graves disease (dated by TCRdb to the early 2020s). Looking at the study overall: In the newly diagnosed Graves' disease group, patients had been taking antithyroid drugs for less than 3 months. Patients with persistent Graves' disease were compared with patients with newly diagnosed Graves' disease using TCR sequencing and RNA sequencing of peripheral blood. The study took place in China and was registered as a clinical trial. TCR sequencing covered some 13 persistent and around 20 newly diagnosed Graves' disease patients, 33 samples in total.

Libraries were prepared through multiplex PCR. TCRdb shows the sequencer as Illumina HiSeq 4000. CDR3 regions were amplified by Arm-PCR with iRepertoire HTBI primers to construct TCR beta libraries. Before sequencing, the PCR products went through gel purification. From the authors' description of their analysis: Gene usage analysis of CDR3 amino acid clonotypes relied on the roughly 60 TRBV and over 13 TRBJ segments identified across samples. COPE and FqMerger were used to merge the filtered high-quality paired reads into contigs. BLAST was used to align contigs to the IMGT TRBV, TRBD and TRBJ reference genes, and CDR3 was defined following IMGT. Any clonotype with a frequency above 0.1% was classified as a highly expanded clone. Repertoire diversity was measured by Shannon entropy, and V-J evenness by the Gini coefficient. A clonotype was considered public if more than one individual shared it. The public sequencing data were trimmed at Q25 with fastp and processed into clonotypes with MiXCR by TCRdb, which kept only in-frame beta chains. Each CDR3 protein appears once, grouped with its most common genes and DNA. TCRdb's processing, not the study's, gives the V and J calls here. Across this sample there are approximately 400,000 distinct CDR3 sequences, with approximately 15% seen only once. Approximately 15% of the sample is in the top ten clones.

The time point label here, explained by the study, means: newly diagnosed GD, antithyroid drugs for less than 3 months. RNA was extracted from PBMCs in TRIzol for both TCR sequencing and RNA sequencing. The diagnosis of Graves' disease followed American Thyroid Association guidelines. Patients for the study were recruited at an endocrinology department in Xi'an, China. Each patient gave 9 to 10 milliliters of peripheral blood, collected in an EDTA anticoagulant tube. PBMCs were isolated by Ficoll Paque Plus density gradient separation without further T cell sorting. RNA quality was checked with an Agilent 2100 Bioanalyzer and agarose gel, and concentration with a NanoDrop 2000. Findings and caveats that apply to the study as a whole: Only peripheral blood was studied, because thyroid tissue, the primary lesion, was inaccessible. The small sample size was acknowledged by the authors as a limitation that may reduce accuracy. Compared with newly diagnosed patients, persistent Graves' disease patients had lower TCR Shannon entropy and fewer highly expanded clones, which suggests clonal expansion. Patients with persistent disease shared more public clonotypes (fewer than 3,000) than newly diagnosed patients did (around 930). Sequencing and analysis were restricted to the TCR beta chain.

This clonotype was found many times. Its antigen remains undetermined. Base qualities were left out, and no much larger clone turns up one base away. This sample was shared with a second study, whose subject was T cells in Graves' hyperthyroidism and ophthalmopathy. According to the second study: Stable Graves' hyperthyroidism was defined as no progression to ophthalmopathy during 18 months of follow-up. Hyperthyroidism patients were newly diagnosed, with disease duration under 2 months, and aged 18 to 65 years. Patients with uncontrolled infections, other autoimmune diseases, pregnancy or lactation were excluded. Diagnoses relied on clinical symptoms, serum thyroxine and TRAb, thyroid ultrasound and orbital computed tomography. The TCR CDR3 was subjected to a first round of RT-PCR using the HTBI primer set and the Qiagen OneStep RT-PCR kit. Most expanded thyroid clonotypes (frequency above 0.001) were also found in blood, which suggests that blood repertoires may mirror thyroid immune responses. A 13 V-J signature model separated ophthalmopathy from stable hyperthyroidism, with just over 85% sensitivity and roughly 81% specificity in cross-validation and 80%/75% in testing. During validation, the model predicted progression to ophthalmopathy a median of about 6.5 months ahead of onset, with around 70% sensitivity and roughly 72% specificity. A discovery cohort of about a hundred patients, 43 with Graves' ophthalmopathy and 55 to 65 with stable Graves' hyperthyroidism, was used to find distinguishing TCR V-J signatures. Whether ophthalmopathy could be predicted prospectively was tested in an independent validation cohort made up of approximately 19 hyperthyroidism patients plus 17 patients who later progressed to ophthalmopathy. The 95 to 100 discovery patients were randomly divided into training and test sets at a 7:3 ratio. Thyroid tissue and blood T-cell repertoires from six Graves' hyperthyroidism patients were also compared in the study. Once sampling was done, hyperthyroidism patients were given methimazole at a starting dose of 30 mg daily, whereas ophthalmopathy patients were given high-dose intravenous methylprednisolone. Libraries were constructed in a second round of multiplex PCR, after which size selection and purification were carried out. Sequencing of the libraries was done on an Illumina HiSeq2000 using paired-end 100 bp reads. SOAPnuke was used to process the raw data, with reads discarded if the reads contained adapters or uncalled bases, had a mean Phred below 15, or lacked an exact constant-primer or identifier match. COPE v1.2.5 was used to merge high-quality paired reads, and clonotypes were defined as unique nucleotide sequences. MiTCR v1.1 was used to align the clonotypes against IMGT TRBV, TRBD and TRBJ reference segments. Only V-J combinations with frequency above 0.0001, covering about 99% of repertoires, were analysed. A TCS score was defined as the ratio between F50 (clonal expansion) and ExV (chaos), using BLOSUM62-based TCRdist between CDR3 peptides within each V-J. Welch's t-statistics and random forest reduced 500 to 650 V-J features to fewer than 15, which were used in a naive Bayes classifier (R e1071). Sample size was not statistically predetermined, and investigators were not blinded to group allocation. According to the paper, TCR Vbeta CDR3 sequencing was carried out on some 140 peripheral blood samples, which came from 40 to 45 ophthalmopathy, about 75 hyperthyroidism and roughly 17 progressor patients.

Sequences were derived from peripheral blood mononuclear cells (PBMCs), sampled at new diagnosis, from a patient treated with antithyroid drugs. This receptor was obtained from a young woman with Graves disease. Donor details come from another sample of the same person, matched by shared clones.

This receptor carries the CDR3 CASSSKPGGEQFF. The DNA sequence follows: TGTGCCAGCAGCTCTAAACCGGGTGGTGAGCAGTTCTTC. The V and J segments used are TRBV7-9 and TRBJ2-1; the D gene assignment is ambiguous. Reading from cysteine to phenylalanine, the CDR3 counts 13 amino acids. Kept here is only the CDR3 DNA, which spans 39 bases and is read in frame from base 1. V is pared back by 4 bases and J by 9 bases, with 13 bases lying between the germline termini. Reading the germline V gene (reference sequence) gives CDR1 SEHNR and CDR2 FQNEAQ.